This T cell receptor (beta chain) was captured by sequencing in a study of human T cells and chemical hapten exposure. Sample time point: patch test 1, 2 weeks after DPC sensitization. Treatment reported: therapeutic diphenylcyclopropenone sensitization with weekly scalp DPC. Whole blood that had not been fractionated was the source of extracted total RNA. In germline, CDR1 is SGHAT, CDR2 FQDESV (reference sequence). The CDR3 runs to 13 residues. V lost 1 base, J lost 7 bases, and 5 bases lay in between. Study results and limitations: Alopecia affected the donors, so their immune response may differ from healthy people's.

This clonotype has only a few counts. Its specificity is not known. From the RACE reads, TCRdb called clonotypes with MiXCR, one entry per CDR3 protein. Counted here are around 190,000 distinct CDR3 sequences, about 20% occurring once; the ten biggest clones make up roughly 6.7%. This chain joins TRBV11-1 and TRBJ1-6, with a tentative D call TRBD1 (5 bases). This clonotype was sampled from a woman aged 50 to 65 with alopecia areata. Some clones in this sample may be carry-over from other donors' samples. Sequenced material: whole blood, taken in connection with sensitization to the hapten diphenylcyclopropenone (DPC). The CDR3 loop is CASSLGGNSPLHF. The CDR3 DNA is TGTGCCAGCAGCTTAGGGGGGAATTCACCCCTCCACTTT.